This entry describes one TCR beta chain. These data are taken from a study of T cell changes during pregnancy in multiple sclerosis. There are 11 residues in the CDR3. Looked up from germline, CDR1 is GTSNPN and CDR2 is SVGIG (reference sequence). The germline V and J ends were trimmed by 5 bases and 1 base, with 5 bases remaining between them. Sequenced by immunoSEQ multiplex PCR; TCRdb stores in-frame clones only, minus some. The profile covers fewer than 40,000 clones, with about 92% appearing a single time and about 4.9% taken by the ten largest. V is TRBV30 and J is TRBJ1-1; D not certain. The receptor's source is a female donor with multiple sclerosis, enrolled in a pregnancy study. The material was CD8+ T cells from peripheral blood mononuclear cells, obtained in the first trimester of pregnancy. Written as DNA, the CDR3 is TGTGCCTGGTTAGAGAACACTGAAGCTTTCTTT. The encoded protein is CAWLENTEAFF.